This T cell receptor (beta chain) originates from a study of T-cell reconstitution after alpha-beta-depleted transplantation in children. The CDR3 is made up of 16 amino acids. Per the germline V gene, CDR1 is SGDLS and CDR2 is YYNGEE. Trimming cost V 5 bases and J 2 bases; bases outside gene matches: 9. This clonotype was recorded many times. This sample's TCRbeta library carried unique molecular identifier barcodes. TCRdb re-analysed the PCR reads in MiXCR, keeping a single row per CDR3 protein. The table shows about 440,000 distinct CDR3 sequences, with over 40% occurring only once. The receptor's source is a girl aged 2 to 10 with aplastic anemia, due to receive a stem cell transplant. V usage is TRBV9 and J usage is TRBJ1-5; TRBD1 matches at 8 bases. The input for sequencing was PBMCs, taken before TCRalphabeta/CD19-depleted stem cell transplant. The CDR3 DNA reads TGTGCCAGCAGTCGAAACGACAGGGGCGGCAATCAGCCCCAGCATTTT. Translation gives CASSRNDRGGNQPQHF.